Listed below are T cell receptor beta chains from one sample, sequenced in a study of T cells in Graves' hyperthyroidism and ophthalmopathy. TCRdb reprocessed the multiplex PCR reads via MiXCR and lists one record per CDR3 protein. The sample holds 500,000 to 700,000 distinct CDR3 sequences, around 17% seen once. Sequenced input: blood. These receptors originate from a woman between 18 and 29 years old with Graves' hyperthyroidism. Each CDR3 is given with its conserved first and last residue. Each record gives: V gene, J gene, clone size, D gene, CDR3 DNA, CDR3 protein. The D gene is left open where the match is weak. A clone size is listed for some rows: how often the clone was seen (once, few, many), or a class if it is expanded.

V: TRBV29-1
J: TRBJ1-2
size: few
D: NA
DNA: TGCAGCGTTGATATATGGGCAGGAACTCGTGATGGCTACACCTTC
CDR3: CSVDIWAGTRDGYTF

V: TRBV3-1
J: TRBJ2-7
size: few
D: TRBD2
DNA: TGTGCCAGTACCTCGGGGAGGGACGAGCAGTACTTC
CDR3: CASTSGRDEQYF

V: TRBV4-2
J: TRBJ2-7
size: few
D: TRBD2
DNA: TGTGCCAGCAGCCAAGATAGGACTAGCGCCCCGTCCTACGAGCAGTACTTC
CDR3: CASSQDRTSAPSYEQYF

V: TRBV20-1
J: TRBJ1-2
size: few
D: NA
DNA: TGCAGTGCTAGAGTACGGGACTATGGCTACACCTTC
CDR3: CSARVRDYGYTF

V: TRBV12-3/TRBV12-4
J: TRBJ1-1
size: many
D: NA
DNA: TGTGCCAGCAGTTTGGGGGTTGCGGGCACTGAAGCTTTCTTT
CDR3: CASSLGVAGTEAFF

V: TRBV27
J: TRBJ1-2
size: NA
D: NA
DNA: TGTGCCAGCAGACTTGGAGGACAGTCTTTCTATGGCTACACCTTC
CDR3: CASRLGGQSFYGYTF

V: TRBV10-2
J: TRBJ2-3
size: many
D: TRBD2
DNA: TGCGCCACTACGGCGGGGGACACAGATACGCAGTATTTT
CDR3: CATTAGDTDTQYF

V: TRBV11-2
J: TRBJ2-5
size: few
D: NA
DNA: TGTGCCAGCAGCTTAAGTCGGGCAGGAGCTACCGGGGAGACCCAGTACTTC
CDR3: CASSLSRAGATGETQYF

V: TRBV5-6
J: TRBJ2-1
size: many
D: TRBD2
DNA: TGTGCCAGCAGCACAGGGACTAGCCGGGCTGAGCAGTTCTTC
CDR3: CASSTGTSRAEQFF

V: TRBV24-1
J: TRBJ2-2
size: few
D: NA
DNA: TGTGCCACCAGCTTTAATGAGGAGCTGTTTTTT
CDR3: CATSFNEELFF

V: TRBV7-2
J: TRBJ1-3
size: once
D: NA
DNA: TGTGCCAGCAGCCCCTCGAGCTCTGGAAACACCATATATTTT
CDR3: CASSPSSSGNTIYF

V: TRBV28
J: TRBJ2-3
size: many
D: NA
DNA: TGTGCCAGCAGTTTCCCCCAGCGAGATAGCACAGATACGCAGTATTTT
CDR3: CASSFPQRDSTDTQYF

V: TRBV20-1
J: TRBJ2-3
size: NA
D: TRBD2
DNA: TGCAGTGCCCACCCTAGCGGGGGGGCAGATACGCAGTATTTT
CDR3: CSAHPSGGADTQYF

V: TRBV12-3/TRBV12-4
J: TRBJ2-2
size: many
D: NA
DNA: TGTGCCAGCAGTTCGGGGGAAGGGGACACCGGGGAGCTGTTTTTT
CDR3: CASSSGEGDTGELFF

V: TRBV4-3
J: TRBJ2-7
size: NA
D: NA
DNA: TGCGCCAGCAGCCGGCAGAGGGGGACGGTCAACTTCGAGCAGTACTTC
CDR3: CASSRQRGTVNFEQYF

V: TRBV7-8
J: TRBJ2-3
size: many
D: NA
DNA: TGTGCCAGCAGCTCCGGTGTCGTAGATACGCAGTATTTT
CDR3: CASSSGVVDTQYF

V: TRBV29-1
J: TRBJ1-2
size: NA
D: NA
DNA: TGCAGCGTTGAATCCTTCTCCGGGACGGAATATGGCTACACCTTC
CDR3: CSVESFSGTEYGYTF

V: TRBV19
J: TRBJ1-2
size: NA
D: NA
DNA: TGTGCCAGTAGTTGGGAGTCTAACTATGGCTACACCTTC
CDR3: CASSWESNYGYTF

V: TRBV7-9
J: TRBJ2-1
size: many
D: NA
DNA: TGTGCCAGCAGCTTGGGCGGGGCTTTCTCCTACAATGAGCAGTTCTTC
CDR3: CASSLGGAFSYNEQFF

V: TRBV12-3/TRBV12-4
J: TRBJ2-5
size: NA
D: NA
DNA: TGTGCCAGCAGTTTAAGAGGGGGTCAAACCCAGTACTTC
CDR3: CASSLRGGQTQYF

V: TRBV10-1
J: TRBJ1-1
size: few
D: NA
DNA: TGCGCCAGCAGTGAGTCTGGGGGGGTCCCTGAAGCTTTCTTT
CDR3: CASSESGGVPEAFF

V: TRBV6-2/TRBV6-3
J: TRBJ2-1
size: many
D: TRBD2
DNA: TGTGCCAGCAGTTACTCTGGGACTAGCTCCTACAATGAGCAGTTCTTC
CDR3: CASSYSGTSSYNEQFF

V: TRBV20-1
J: TRBJ2-7
size: NA
D: NA
DNA: TGCAGTGCTACCGGGGGAGAGGACTACGAGCAGTACTTC
CDR3: CSATGGEDYEQYF

V: TRBV7-8
J: TRBJ2-7
size: NA
D: TRBD2
DNA: TGTGCCAGCAGCCCCTGGGACGGACGGGGCGGGGGTCTCTACGAGCAGTACTTC
CDR3: CASSPWDGRGGGLYEQYF

V: TRBV3-1
J: TRBJ1-1
size: NA
D: NA
DNA: TGTGCCAGCAGCCAAGATGGGGGCAGGGGTACTGAAGCTTTCTTT
CDR3: CASSQDGGRGTEAFF

V: TRBV12-3/TRBV12-4
J: TRBJ1-6
size: few
D: NA
DNA: TGTGCCAGCAGTTTGAATCTGGAGGCCTATAATTCACCCCTCCACTTT
CDR3: CASSLNLEAYNSPLHF

V: TRBV2
J: TRBJ1-1
size: many
D: NA
DNA: TGTGCTCCCCATAACTTTCTAAACACTGAAGCTTTCTTT
CDR3: CAPHNFLNTEAFF

V: TRBV25-1
J: TRBJ2-2
size: many
D: NA
DNA: TGTGCCAGCAGTGAAGGCAGGGACACCGGGGAGCTGTTTTTT
CDR3: CASSEGRDTGELFF

V: TRBV4-1
J: TRBJ2-1
size: NA
D: TRBD2
DNA: TGCGCCAGCAGCCGTATTCTAGCGGGATCATACAGTGAGCAGTTCTTC
CDR3: CASSRILAGSYSEQFF

V: TRBV5-5
J: TRBJ1-5
size: many
D: TRBD1
DNA: TGTGCCAGCAGCTTGAGGGGGACAGCGGGCAATCAGCCCCAGCATTTT
CDR3: CASSLRGTAGNQPQHF

V: TRBV6-2/TRBV6-3
J: TRBJ2-2
size: NA
D: TRBD2
DNA: TGTGCCAGCAGCCCTAGCGGGGTTGTGAACACCGGGGAGCTGTTTTTT
CDR3: CASSPSGVVNTGELFF

V: TRBV7-9
J: TRBJ1-2
size: many
D: TRBD1
DNA: TGTGCCAGCAGCCGTACGGGACAGTATGGCTACACCTTC
CDR3: CASSRTGQYGYTF

V: TRBV20-1
J: TRBJ2-7
size: few
D: NA
DNA: TGCAGTGCTAGGGGTCAGGGGGGTGGAGGGACCTACGAGCAGTACTTC
CDR3: CSARGQGGGGTYEQYF

V: TRBV20-1
J: TRBJ1-5
size: many
D: TRBD1
DNA: TGCAGTGCTGGAGGGGGCAGGGGGCGAATTCAGCCCCAGCATTTT
CDR3: CSAGGGRGRIQPQHF

V: TRBV29-1
J: TRBJ2-7
size: NA
D: NA
DNA: TGCAGCGTTGTTGGGTCTTACTACGAGCAGTACTTC
CDR3: CSVVGSYYEQYF

V: TRBV7-2
J: TRBJ2-4
size: few
D: TRBD2
DNA: TGTGCCAGCAGCTCACCACGAGCGGGGACCAAAAACATTCAGTACTTC
CDR3: CASSSPRAGTKNIQYF

V: TRBV19
J: TRBJ1-5
size: NA
D: TRBD1
DNA: TGTGCCAGTAGGAGACAGGGGGCTAATCAGCCCCAGCATTTT
CDR3: CASRRQGANQPQHF

V: TRBV11-1
J: TRBJ1-1
size: many
D: TRBD1
DNA: TGTGCCAGCAGCGCGACAGGGAGAGGGAACACTGAAGCTTTCTTT
CDR3: CASSATGRGNTEAFF

V: TRBV27
J: TRBJ2-5
size: many
D: TRBD2
DNA: TGTGCCAGCAGTTCTACTAGCGGGAGAGGGTACTTC
CDR3: CASSSTSGRGYF

V: TRBV5-6
J: TRBJ1-4
size: many
D: TRBD1
DNA: TGTGCCAGCAGGACACAGGGGGGGAATGAAAAACTGTTTTTT
CDR3: CASRTQGGNEKLFF

V: TRBV9
J: TRBJ2-3
size: NA
D: TRBD2
DNA: TGTGCCAGCAGCCCAAAACTAGCGGGGGCTAGCACAGATACGCAGTATTTT
CDR3: CASSPKLAGASTDTQYF

V: TRBV20-1
J: TRBJ2-3
size: many
D: TRBD2
DNA: TGCAGTGCCCAAAGGGAGCGGGGGGCGTACACAGATACGCAGTATTTT
CDR3: CSAQRERGAYTDTQYF

V: TRBV27
J: TRBJ1-1
size: many
D: NA
DNA: TGTGCCAGCAGTTTATATGAGGGTACCACTGAAGCTTTCTTT
CDR3: CASSLYEGTTEAFF

V: TRBV20-1
J: TRBJ2-1
size: many
D: NA
DNA: TGCAGTGCTAGAGATCTGAGGGAGGTGAATGAGCAGTTCTTC
CDR3: CSARDLREVNEQFF

V: TRBV28
J: TRBJ1-1
size: many
D: NA
DNA: TGTGCCAGCAGTTTACCAGGGCCGAAAGTTGCTTTCTTT
CDR3: CASSLPGPKVAFF

V: TRBV20-1
J: TRBJ2-1
size: many
D: TRBD2
DNA: TGCAGTGCGACAGCGGGAGGGGACTACAATGAGCAGTTCTTC
CDR3: CSATAGGDYNEQFF